Each of the 28 T cell receptor beta chains below was sequenced from the same sample in a study of cytomegalovirus exposure and HLA in healthy donors. Vbeta (60) and Jbeta (13) primers were used in the PCR. This table comes from immunoSEQ multiplex PCR, and its TCRdb copy is limited to in-frame clones, with some not included. The table includes around 220,000 clones, approximately 80% detected once. Sequencing used PBMCs. The receptor set was obtained from a girl aged 2-10 years in good health and CMV-seronegative.

The CDR3, as DNA: TGTGCCAGCAGCTTGGGACCTAGCGGGGTGGACAATGAGCAGTTCTTC. Protein product: CASSLGPSGVDNEQFF. The chain links TRBV7-7 to TRBJ2-1; TRBD2 matches 9 bases. J lost 5 bases, V lost 3 bases, and 8 bases had no gene match. This CDR3 is built from 16 residues. Per germline, CDR1 SSHAT and CDR2 FNYEAQ (reference sequence).

V usage is TRBV7-9 and J usage is TRBJ2-1; 7 bases line up with TRBD1. V shed 6 bases, J shed 9 bases, and the junction held 5 bases outside the gene matches. Germline V gives CDR1 SEHNR, CDR2 FQNEAQ (reference sequence). This CDR3 spans 12 amino acids. CDR3 in amino acids: CASRPDRVEQFF. In DNA form, the CDR3 reads TGTGCCAGCAGACCTGACAGGGTTGAGCAGTTCTTC.

The chain joins TRBV5-4 to TRBJ2-3, with 9 positions matching TRBD2. This CDR3 region has 18 residues. Germline V gene lookup returns CDR1 SGHNT and CDR2 YYREEE (reference sequence). With V trimmed by 1 base and J by 2 bases, 11 bases remained unmatched. The CDR3 region has the DNA TGTGCCAGCAGCTTGTCACGCCTTGCGGGAGGGCCCACAGATACGCAGTATTTT. Translated: CASSLSRLAGGPTDTQYF.

CDR3 residues: CASSILGGRVGETQYF. For the CDR3, the DNA is TGTGCCAGTAGTATACTGGGCGGGAGGGTTGGAGAGACCCAGTACTTC. The chain couples TRBV19 to TRBJ2-5, with 9 bases identical to TRBD2. V dropped 2 bases and J dropped 4; count of bases not matched to a gene: 8. The CDR3 has 16 residues. Per the germline V gene, CDR1 is LNHDA and CDR2 is SQIVND (reference sequence).

The rearrangement uses TRBV19 and TRBJ1-4, with 7 bases that match TRBD1. Germline CDR1 reads LNHDA; CDR2 reads SQIVND (reference sequence). J gave up 5 bases and V 2 bases, and 8 bases lay outside the gene matches. The CDR3 runs 16 residues. Written as DNA, the CDR3 is TGTGCCAGTAGTATACCGTGGACAGGACCGAATGAAAAACTGTTTTTT. It translates to CASSIPWTGPNEKLFF.

Only a few counts were recorded for this clone. The gene calls are TRBV19 and TRBJ2-1; TRBD2 aligns across 7 bases. From germline, CDR1 is LNHDA and CDR2 SQIVND (reference sequence). The CDR3 is 11 amino acids. V lost 8 bases and J lost 6; bases outside the gene matches: 1. The CDR3, as DNA: TGTGCCAGTGGGGGGGGCAATGAGCAGTTCTTC. It specifies CASGGGNEQFF.

The chain links TRBV27 to TRBJ2-7; a possible D gene is TRBD1 (6 bases). Trimming took off 8 bases at V and 2 bases at J, with 19 bases between the two ends. This CDR3 contains 15 residues. Germline CDR1 is MNHEY and CDR2 is SMNVEV (reference sequence). The CDR3 spells CASSFFAGATYEQYF. The CDR3 nucleotides are TGTGCCAGCTCCTTTTTTGCAGGGGCTACCTACGAGCAGTACTTC.

J is TRBJ1-1 and V is TRBV10-3, with D possibly matching TRBD1 (5 bases). Germline CDR1 and CDR2: ENHRY and SYGVKD. Trimming took 5 bases from V and 1 from J, leaving 8 bases between them. This CDR3 contains 13 residues. The CDR3 is CAISRGGNTEAFF. Here the CDR3 DNA reads TGTGCCATCAGTAGGGGTGGGAACACTGAAGCTTTCTTT.

The chain carries TRBV7-2 and TRBJ2-7, with D unresolved. Germline V gene data show CDR1 as SGHTA and CDR2 as FQGNSA. V was trimmed by 2 bases and J by 9 bases, leaving 14 bases between them. CDR3 length: 13 residues. This CDR3 is CASSLWLSFGQYF. The CDR3 DNA is TGTGCCAGCAGCTTATGGTTAAGCTTCGGGCAGTACTTC.

The genes are TRBV19 and TRBJ2-7; D is unresolved. The CDR3 is made up of 15 amino acids. The germline V and J ends were trimmed by 1 base and 1 base, with 11 bases remaining between them. Germline V gives CDR1 LNHDA, CDR2 SQIVND (reference sequence). The CDR3 sequence is CASSIATGRSYEQYF. The CDR3 nucleotides are TGTGCCAGTAGTATAGCGACGGGTCGGTCCTACGAGCAGTACTTC. Using reference TRBV19 and TRBJ2-7 for the parts outside the CDR3, the full variable domain is DGGITQSPKYLFRKEGQNVTLSCEQNLNHDAMYWYRQDPGQGLRLIYYSQIVNDFQKGDIAEGYSVSREKKESFPLTVTSAQKNPTAFYLCASSIATGRSYEQYFGPGTRLTVT.

The CDR3 sequence is CASSLGQGLGNYGYTF. CDR3 nucleotides: TGTGCCAGCAGCTTGGGCCAGGGCTTAGGGAACTATGGCTACACCTTC. J is TRBJ1-2 and V is TRBV5-6; tentative D call: TRBD1 (5 bases). Germline V gene data show CDR1 as SGHDT and CDR2 as YYEEEE. CDR3 size: 16 residues. The V and J ends lost 0 bases and 2 bases respectively, with 14 bases between them.

In DNA, the CDR3 is TGCGCCAGCAGCTTGGACAAAAAGCAGGGAACCCACGAGCAGTACTTC. As protein: CASSLDKKQGTHEQYF. The V call is TRBV5-1, the J call TRBJ2-7; tentative D call: TRBD1 (5 bases). From germline, CDR1 is SGHRS and CDR2 YFSETQ. V shed 0 bases and J shed 5 bases, with 18 bases lying between them. CDR3 length: 16 residues. Full variable domain (missing parts from reference TRBV5-1 and TRBJ2-7): KAGVTQTPRYLIKTRGQQVTLSCSPISGHRSVSWYQQTPGQGLQFLFEYFSETQRNKGNFPGRFSGRQFSNSRSEMNVSTLELGDSALYLCASSLDKKQGTHEQYFGPGTRLTVT.

This clone was seen a few times. The chain employs TRBV2 and TRBJ2-7; D might be TRBD1 (6 bases). The V gene's germline CDR1 is SNHLY and CDR2 FYNNEI. Deletions cut 6 bases from V and 3 bases from J, with 15 bases between. The CDR3 covers 14 residues. CDR3: CASRQDRALYEQYF. In DNA, the CDR3 is TGTGCCAGCAGACAGGACAGAGCCCTCTACGAGCAGTACTTC.

This clone was recorded once. The chain recombines TRBV18 with TRBJ2-5, with 10 bases identical to TRBD2. Trimming cost V 5 bases and J 3 bases; bases outside gene matches: 9. Germline V CDR1 and CDR2: KGHSH, LQKENI. CDR3 length equals 16 residues. CDR3 bases: TGTGCCAGCTCAAAGCGTCAAGGACTAGCGGAAGAGACCCAGTACTTC. Its translation is CASSKRQGLAEETQYF.

The chain joins TRBV2 to TRBJ2-5; TRBD2 matches at 12 bases. V shed 1 base and J 9 bases; nucleotides not matched to a gene: 3. CDR3 length: 14 amino acids. Germline CDR1 reads SNHLY; CDR2 reads FYNNEI. The chain's CDR3 is CASSEGGLAGSQYF. Here the CDR3 DNA reads TGTGCCAGCAGTGAAGGTGGACTAGCGGGATCCCAGTACTTC.

This clone was seen only once. J is TRBJ2-2 and V is TRBV5-4; 7 bases match TRBD1. CDR1 is SGHNT and CDR2 is YYREEE in the germline V gene (reference sequence). This CDR3 region has 16 residues. V shed 0 bases and J 3 bases; nucleotides not matched to a gene: 5. The CDR3 nucleotides are TGTGCCAGCAGCTTGGGGCAGGGGGATGACACCGGGGAGCTGTTTTTT. This encodes CASSLGQGDDTGELFF.

The V and J genes are TRBV5-1 and TRBJ2-1; D possibly corresponds to TRBD2 (5 bases). The CDR3 has 16 amino acids. Per the germline V gene, CDR1 is SGHRS and CDR2 is YFSETQ. Trimming shortened V by 2 bases and J by 0 bases, and 12 bases separated the two germline ends. CDR3 nucleotide sequence: TGCGCCAGCAGCTTATCCTCGGGGAGCTCCTACAATGAGCAGTTCTTC. Its translation is CASSLSSGSSYNEQFF.

The J gene is TRBJ2-5, the V gene TRBV6-5, with a weak D call TRBD1 (6 bases). CDR3 length equals 12 residues. V gave up 5 bases and J gave up 4 bases, with 8 bases separating them. Germline CDR1 and CDR2: MNHEY and SVGAGI. The CDR3, as DNA: TGTGCCAGCAGTCCAGGGGCAGAGACCCAGTACTTC. Its translation: CASSPGAETQYF.

The genes are TRBV18 and TRBJ2-6, with D uncertain. This CDR3 contains 14 residues. V was cut by 4 bases and J by 0 bases, with 4 bases left in between. Germline V CDR1 and CDR2: KGHSH, LQKENI. The CDR3 sequence: CASSHGSGANVLTF. The CDR3 DNA sequence: TGTGCCAGCTCACACGGCTCTGGGGCCAACGTCCTGACTTTC.

V usage is TRBV9 and J usage is TRBJ2-2, with TRBD1 identical over 9 bases. The CDR3 is 17 residues long. Per the germline V gene, CDR1 is SGDLS and CDR2 is YYNGEE. V lost 1 base to trimming and J lost 1 base; unmatched junction nucleotides: 5. This chain's CDR3 is CASSVPGQGMNTGELFF. CDR3 nucleotide sequence: TGTGCCAGCAGCGTACCCGGACAGGGGATGAACACCGGGGAGCTGTTTTTT.

This sequence joins TRBV6-1 and TRBJ1-5; D not resolved. The germline V gene has CDR1 MNHNS and CDR2 SASEGT. The V end was cut by 7 bases, the J end by 0 bases, with 7 bases between. CDR3 length: 13 residues. In DNA, the CDR3 is TGTGCCAGCATGGAGTATAGCAATCAGCCCCAGCATTTT. This translates into CASMEYSNQPQHF.

The rearrangement joins TRBV9 to TRBJ2-1; 7 nucleotides line up with TRBD2. Trimming removed 4 bases from V and 5 bases from J; junction bases left unmatched: 12. Germline values: CDR1 SGDLS, CDR2 YYNGEE. The CDR3 spans 16 residues. In nucleotides, the CDR3 is TGTGCCAGCAGCCCGCGAGCGGGGTTTGGTGACAATGAGCAGTTCTTC. The encoded protein is CASSPRAGFGDNEQFF.

The CDR3 loop is CASSRDSLSSYNEQFF. The CDR3 DNA sequence: TGTGCCAGTAGTAGGGACTCACTAAGCTCCTACAATGAGCAGTTCTTC. The genes are TRBV19 and TRBJ2-1; TRBD2 might be the D (6 bases). CDR1 is LNHDA, CDR2 SQIVND, per germline (reference sequence). The length of the CDR3 is 16 residues. The V end was cut by 4 bases, the J end by 0 bases, with 13 bases between.

J is TRBJ1-3 and V is TRBV9; D uncertain. The CDR3 length is 16 residues. Germline V gene sequence: CDR1 SGDLS, CDR2 YYNGEE. V was trimmed by 0 bases and J by 2 bases, leaving 12 bases between them. The CDR3 reads CASSVGLPGAGNTIYF. DNA of the CDR3: TGTGCCAGCAGCGTAGGACTCCCGGGAGCTGGAAACACCATATATTTT.

The chain recombines TRBV30 with TRBJ1-1, with TRBD1 as a possible D gene (6 bases). V shed 2 bases and J shed 0 bases, with 10 bases lying between them. The CDR3 covers 14 residues. Germline CDR1 and CDR2: GTSNPN and SVGIG (reference sequence). CDR3 DNA sequence: TGTGCCTGGAGTCCCCGGACAGTGAACACTGAAGCTTTCTTT. This encodes CAWSPRTVNTEAFF.

The J gene is TRBJ2-3, the V gene TRBV7-2, with no clear D. The CDR3 is made up of 15 amino acids. The ends were cut back, 4 bases at V and 5 bases at J, with 16 bases in the middle. The germline gives CDR1 SGHTA, CDR2 FQGNSA. The CDR3 nucleotides read TGTGCCAGCAGCTCTATAGAGTCAGGTATAGATACGCAGTATTTT. It codes for CASSSIESGIDTQYF.

V usage is TRBV9 and J usage is TRBJ2-1; 8 positions match TRBD2. The CDR3 length is 15 residues. V lost 0 bases and J lost 7; bases outside the gene matches: 6. Germline-derived CDR1 and CDR2 are SGDLS and YYNGEE. CDR3 residues: CASSVAGGPYNEQFF. The CDR3 nucleotides read TGTGCCAGCAGCGTAGCGGGGGGGCCTTATAATGAGCAGTTCTTC. Full variable domain (outside the CDR3, taken from reference TRBV9 and TRBJ2-1): DSGVTQTPKHLITATGQRVTLRCSPRSGDLSVYWYQQSLDQGLQFLIQYYNGEERAKGNILERFSAQQFPDLHSELNLSSLELGDSALYFCASSVAGGPYNEQFFGPGTRLTVL.

The chain carries TRBV27 and TRBJ2-7; TRBD2 is a possible D gene (6 bases). The CDR3 has 16 amino acids. V shed 5 bases and J shed 0 bases, with 17 bases lying between them. Germline CDR1 and CDR2: MNHEY and SMNVEV (reference sequence). DNA for the CDR3: TGTGCCAGCAGTCCCCTGGGGGGACCCAACTCCTACGAGCAGTACTTC. This encodes CASSPLGGPNSYEQYF.